This T cell receptor beta chain was profiled in a study of OX40 agonist ivuxolimab in advanced cancers. Study-wide context: Patients received ivuxolimab, an intravenous treatment, every 2 weeks at 0.01 to 10 mg/kg. Eligibility admitted prior anti-PD-1, anti-PD-L1 or anti-CTLA-4 therapy; approximately 40% had some. Overall study results and limits: Circulating CD4+ and CD8+ T cells showed clonal expansion by week 6 at 0.1 to 3.0 mg/kg. CD8+ T cells (on average) carried more expanded clones than CD4+ T cells.

The germline gives CDR1 SGDLS, CDR2 YYNGEE. V shed 4 bases and J shed 2 bases, with 12 bases lying between them. The CDR3 covers 14 residues. Profiled with immunoSEQ multiplex PCR; TCRdb holds only in-frame clones, not every one. The sample has some 60,000 clones, 84% seen once. Of note for this clone: Its antigen is still unknown.

The clonotype comes from an adult with an advanced solid tumor such as melanoma, head and neck, liver or kidney cancer. This material consisted of CD4+ or CD8+ T cells sorted from blood, taken in a trial of the OX40 agonist ivuxolimab. V usage is TRBV9 and J usage is TRBJ1-1; unclear D gene. This CDR3 is CASSRAQRNTEAFF. As DNA, the CDR3 is TGTGCCAGCAGCCGAGCCCAGAGAAACACTGAAGCTTTCTTT.